This passage covers 5 T cell receptor beta chains from one sample sequenced in a study of T-cell memory formation after mild COVID-19. MiXCR was run by TCRdb on the 5' RACE reads, yielding one entry per CDR3 protein. The sample consists of about 200,000 distinct CDR3 sequences, around 17% of them appearing once. The sequencing sample was made of PBMCs or a T cell subset sorted from them (not recorded which). Receptors were obtained from an adult woman who had mild COVID-19 (a few samples of this study predate the infection). Cell type and time point are not known.

A few counts support this clonotype. The chain links TRBV5-5 to TRBJ2-2; the D gene is possibly TRBD1 (5 bases). Trimming shortened V by 4 bases and J by 0 bases, and 10 bases separated the two germline ends. The CDR3 loop spans 15 amino acids. The germline V gene encodes CDR1 SGHKS and CDR2 YYEKEE (reference sequence). CDR3 DNA: TGTGCCAGCAGCGGATCAGGGCCGAACACCGGGGAGCTGTTTTTT. Its protein product is CASSGSGPNTGELFF.

This clonotype was counted only a few times. The V and J genes are TRBV10-3 and TRBJ2-7; tentative D call: TRBD1 (5 bases). The V and J ends lost 9 bases and 2 bases respectively, with 8 bases between them. CDR1 ENHRY and CDR2 SYGVKD come from the germline V gene. This CDR3 contains 11 residues. CDR3: CAISGTYEQYF. DNA of the CDR3: TGTGCCATATCAGGGACCTACGAGCAGTACTTC.

This clonotype was found a few times. The chain links TRBV10-3 to TRBJ2-1; the match to TRBD2 covers 8 bases. Germline V gene lookup returns CDR1 ENHRY and CDR2 SYGVKD. Trimming removed 0 bases from V and 0 bases from J; junction bases left unmatched: 10. The CDR3 contains 19 residues. The CDR3 reads CAISESSGSPSSSYNEQFF. Written as DNA, the CDR3 is TGTGCCATCAGTGAGTCCAGCGGGAGCCCTTCGAGCTCCTACAATGAGCAGTTCTTC.

The genes are TRBV12-3 or TRBV12-4 and TRBJ2-2; D is possibly TRBD1 (6 bases). The CDR3 length is 14 residues. V was clipped by 6 bases and J by 6 bases, with 14 bases between them. CDR3 bases: TGTGCCAGCAGCACCTCAGGGGCGGCCGGGGAGCTGTTTTTT. It is translated as CASSTSGAAGELFF.

This clonotype was detected only a few times. The chain combines TRBV5-5 with TRBJ2-1; D perhaps matches TRBD2 (6 bases). The CDR3 sequence is 16 residues long. Germline V gene lookup returns CDR1 SGHKS and CDR2 YYEKEE (reference sequence). V was cut by 5 bases and J by 0 bases, with 15 bases left in between. In DNA, the CDR3 is TGTGCCAGCAGGCAGGACTATACGAGCTCCTACAATGAGCAGTTCTTC. Its protein is CASRQDYTSSYNEQFF.